These 14 T cell receptor beta chains were all obtained from the same sample, sequenced in a study of response to subunit inactivated influenza vaccine. In TCRdb, the RT-PCR reads were re-called with MiXCR into one record per CDR3 protein. In the table there are about 650,000 distinct CDR3 sequences, approximately 15% of which are singletons. This material consisted of PBMCs from blood, taken approximately 13 days after vaccination. These TCRs come from a man in his forties or fifties who received an inactivated influenza vaccine.

This chain connects TRBV4-3 to TRBJ2-1; 9 positions match TRBD2. CDR1 and CDR2 from the germline V gene are LGHNA and YSLEER. The ends lost 4 bases at V and 5 bases at J; junction bases unmatched: 6. The CDR3 loop spans 15 amino acids. CDR3 sequence (DNA): TGCGCCAGCAGCCGATTAGCGGGAGAGAACAATGAGCAGTTCTTC. This gives the protein CASSRLAGENNEQFF.

The J gene is TRBJ2-3, the V gene TRBV4-1; 9 bases are shared with TRBD2. Germline CDR1 reads MGHRA; CDR2 reads YSYEKL. With V trimmed by 4 bases and J by 8 bases, 13 bases remained unmatched. The CDR3 extends over 16 amino acids. The CDR3 bases are TGCGCCAGCAGCCCCCAGCGGGGGGCCGTTCAGGGTACGCAGTATTTT. Protein sequence: CASSPQRGAVQGTQYF.

This clonotype was recorded at least ten times. This chain links TRBV12-3 or TRBV12-4 with TRBJ2-7; the match to TRBD1 covers 11 bases. V dropped 4 bases and J dropped 3; count of bases not matched to a gene: 11. This CDR3 is built from 17 residues. For the CDR3, the DNA is TGTGCCAGCAGTTCCCAGGACAGGGGGCAACCCGTCTACGAGCAGTACTTC. Amino acids: CASSSQDRGQPVYEQYF.

The J gene is TRBJ2-3, the V gene TRBV4-2; perhaps TRBD1 as D (6 bases). The length of the CDR3 is 16 residues. V gave up 0 bases and J gave up 3 bases, with 13 bases separating them. Germline-derived CDR1 and CDR2 are LGHNA and YNFKEQ. CDR3 coding DNA: TGTGCCAGCAGCCAAGATCCGCAGGGGCGAACAGATACGCAGTATTTT. The encoded protein is CASSQDPQGRTDTQYF.

The table lists this clonotype with many counts. DNA for the CDR3: TGCGCCAGCAGCACGGCGGCTTCAGATACGCAGTATTTT. Its protein product is CASSTAASDTQYF. The chain couples TRBV5-1 to TRBJ2-3; no clear D. The CDR3 is 13 residues long. Germline loops: CDR1 SGHRS, CDR2 YFSETQ. V lost 4 bases and J lost 4, with 10 bases in between. The complete variable domain, with remaining parts taken from reference TRBV5-1 and TRBJ2-3, reads KAGVTQTPRYLIKTRGQQVTLSCSPISGHRSVSWYQQTPGQGLQFLFEYFSETQRNKGNFPGRFSGRQFSNSRSEMNVSTLELGDSALYLCASSTAASDTQYFGPGTRLTVL.

This clonotype was observed a few times. The chain links TRBV6-2 or TRBV6-3 to TRBJ2-2, with a tentative D call TRBD2 (6 bases). Trimming cost V 2 bases and J 4 bases, with 17 bases left between them. Germline V gene data show CDR1 as MNHEY and CDR2 as SVGEGT. The CDR3 runs 17 residues. CDR3 DNA: TGTGCCAGCAGTTACGAGGGCCGACTAGGGTCCACCGGGGAGCTGTTTTTT. Its protein product is CASSYEGRLGSTGELFF.

V is TRBV5-6 and J is TRBJ1-3, with TRBD1 identical over 7 bases. Trimming at V came to 4 bases and at J to 2 bases, leaving 3 bases not matched to a gene. CDR1 is SGHDT and CDR2 is YYEEEE in the germline V gene. This CDR3 has 14 residues. As DNA, the CDR3 is TGTGCCAGCAGCATCCAGGGGGCTGGAAACACCATATATTTT. Protein sequence: CASSIQGAGNTIYF.

The chain is built from TRBV30 and TRBJ1-3; no clear D gene. The CDR3 contains 14 residues. Germline CDR1 and CDR2: GTSNPN and SVGIG (reference sequence). Trimming stripped 5 bases from V and 0 bases from J, with 11 bases between. As DNA, the CDR3 is TGTGCCTGGGAAACAGATTTCTCTGGAAACACCATATATTTT. Amino acids: CAWETDFSGNTIYF.

The J gene is TRBJ2-2, the V gene TRBV6-5; TRBD2 aligns across 7 bases. The CDR3 loop spans 15 amino acids. V was pared by 2 bases and J by 7 bases, with 7 bases of the junction left unmatched. Germline V CDR1 and CDR2: MNHEY, SVGAGI. The CDR3 reads CASSYVTGGDGELFF. The CDR3 DNA sequence: TGTGCCAGCAGTTACGTAACGGGGGGAGACGGGGAGCTGTTTTTT.

This clonotype occurred a few times. The rearrangement joins TRBV6-2 or TRBV6-3 to TRBJ1-5, with a possible D match to TRBD1 (6 bases). Germline V gene sequence: CDR1 MNHEY, CDR2 SVGEGT. V gave up 7 bases and J gave up 1 base, with 14 bases separating them. The CDR3 totals 15 residues. CDR3: CASTLGGGSNQPQHF. In DNA form, the CDR3 reads TGTGCCAGCACCTTAGGGGGAGGAAGCAATCAGCCCCAGCATTTT.

The rearrangement uses TRBV12-3 or TRBV12-4 and TRBJ1-3; D possibly corresponds to TRBD1 (5 bases). The CDR3 sequence is 15 residues long. V lost 6 bases to trimming and J lost 0 bases, with 12 bases between them. The DNA of the CDR3 is TGTGCCAGCAGGCCGGGACGGAGCTCTGGAAACACCATATATTTT. Translated, it gives CASRPGRSSGNTIYF.

This clonotype was counted between two and nine times. The CDR3 spells CASSVASGIYNEQFF. The CDR3 bases are TGTGCCAGCAGCGTAGCTAGCGGCATCTACAATGAGCAGTTCTTC. The chain combines TRBV9 with TRBJ2-1, with 7 positions matching TRBD2. J gave up 3 bases and V 0 bases, and 3 bases lay outside the gene matches. The germline CDR1 and CDR2 sequences are SGDLS and YYNGEE. The CDR3 is made up of 15 amino acids.

This clonotype appeared a few times. J is TRBJ2-1 and V is TRBV5-1, with no clear D. The germline CDR1 and CDR2 sequences are SGHRS and YFSETQ. Trimming shortened V by 0 bases and J by 5 bases, and 9 bases separated the two germline ends. CDR3 length: 14 residues. The CDR3 is CASSLGSENNEQFF. CDR3 coding DNA: TGCGCCAGCAGCTTGGGGTCCGAGAACAATGAGCAGTTCTTC.

The rearrangement joins TRBV20-1 to TRBJ2-1; D unresolved. Germline CDR1 reads DFQATT; CDR2 reads SNEGSKA (reference sequence). The V end was cut by 3 bases, the J end by 8 bases, with 14 bases between. The CDR3 is made up of 13 amino acids. The CDR3 coding sequence is TGCAGTGCTAGGGATCCTTATAGGGATGAGCAGTTCTTC. Its protein is CSARDPYRDEQFF.